These T cell receptor beta chains were read from a single sample in a study of blood T cell repertoires in COVID-19. Assay used: immunoSEQ multiplex PCR; TCRdb lists only in-frame clones, some missing. This table has more than 100,000 clones, 75% to 90% appearing once. The sequencing sample was made of peripheral blood. The receptors derive from a man aged 40-50 years with acute or convalescent COVID-19. Each CDR3 is given with its conserved first and last residue. The order of the fields is D gene, clone size, V gene, J gene, CDR3 protein, CDR3 DNA. D genes are given only for firm matches. Clone size is given for some rows only: seen once, a few or many times, or a class if the clone is expanded.

NA	once	TRBV5-6	TRBJ1-1	CASSFLGGAGNTEAFF	TGTGCCAGCAGCTTTTTGGGCGGGGCGGGGAACACTGAAGCTTTCTTT
TRBD1	NA	TRBV28	TRBJ2-7	CASSLYRGSSYEQYF	TGTGCCAGCAGTCTCTACAGGGGGTCCTCCTACGAGCAGTACTTC
NA	NA	TRBV7-2	TRBJ2-7	CASSLVISSYYEQYF	TGTGCCAGCAGCTTAGTGATTAGCTCCTACTACGAGCAGTACTTC
TRBD2	NA	TRBV7-2	TRBJ2-5	CASSPGTSGGGWTQYF	TGTGCCAGCAGCCCCGGGACTAGCGGGGGAGGATGGACCCAGTACTTC
TRBD1	NA	TRBV7-2	TRBJ1-6	CASSFVPGTENSPLHF	TGTGCCAGCAGCTTCGTGCCCGGGACAGAAAATTCACCCCTCCACTTT
TRBD1	NA	TRBV30	TRBJ2-7	CACNRGGNEQYF	TGTGCCTGTAACAGGGGCGGAAACGAGCAGTACTTC
TRBD1	NA	TRBV10-3	TRBJ1-3	CAISTDRGRSGNTIYF	TGTGCCATCAGTACCGATAGGGGGCGAAGTGGAAACACCATATATTTT
TRBD2	NA	TRBV10-3	TRBJ2-7	CAISPGGIYEQYF	TGTGCCATCAGCCCGGGGGGTATCTACGAGCAGTACTTC
NA	NA	TRBV4-1	TRBJ1-5	CASSHQGQNSNQPQHF	TGCGCCAGCAGCCATCAGGGGCAGAATAGCAATCAGCCCCAGCATTTT
NA	NA	TRBV30	TRBJ1-4	CAWSQDEKLFF	TGTGCCTGGAGTCAGGATGAAAAACTGTTTTTT